Below, 8 T cell receptor beta chains from the same sample are listed, as sequenced in a study of cytomegalovirus exposure and HLA in healthy donors. Both 60 Vbeta primers and 13 Jbeta primers went into the PCR. Produced via immunoSEQ multiplex PCR; TCRdb's table is partial and in-frame only. The profile covers approximately 150,000 clones, with 70% to 85% appearing a single time and around 4% taken by the ten largest. The sequencing input was PBMCs. The receptors shown here come from a middle-aged man in good health and CMV-seronegative.

The chain has TRBV25-1 and TRBJ1-2; 10 bases line up with TRBD1. The V and J ends lost 1 base and 7 bases, in that order; junction bases with no gene match: 9. Germline CDR1 and CDR2: MGHDK and SYGVNS. This CDR3 has 16 amino acids. The CDR3 loop reads CASSELPGTGEGGYTF. The DNA for the CDR3 is TGTGCCAGCAGTGAATTGCCCGGGACAGGGGAGGGTGGCTACACCTTC.

The DNA for the CDR3 is TGTGCCAGTAGTAGGGAGATGGACGACGAGCAGTACTTC. This translates into CASSREMDDEQYF. This rearrangement joins TRBV19 to TRBJ2-5, with D possibly matching TRBD2 (5 bases). The DNA end is more similar to TRBJ2-7, so the J call may be wrong. The CDR3 length is 13 residues. Germline loops: CDR1 LNHDA, CDR2 SQIVND (reference sequence).

The chain is built from TRBV5-1 and TRBJ2-7; D is unresolved. CDR1 is SGHRS and CDR2 is YFSETQ in the germline V gene. Trimming pared 5 bases from V and 5 bases from J, leaving 14 bases between. The CDR3 runs to 13 residues. CDR3 DNA sequence: TGCGCCAGCAGTCGAGGTTTCAGAGACGAGCAGTACTTC. It is translated as CASSRGFRDEQYF.

The gene calls are TRBV9 and TRBJ2-7; 7 nucleotides agree with TRBD2. In germline, CDR1 is SGDLS, CDR2 YYNGEE. Germline trimming cut 4 bases from V and 3 bases from J; bases unmatched to any gene: 7. The CDR3 sequence is 14 residues long. Written as DNA, the CDR3 is TGTGCCAGCAGCCTCGGACTAGTCGGCTACGAGCAGTACTTC. Translated, it gives CASSLGLVGYEQYF.

The genes are TRBV9 and TRBJ2-5; a weak D match, TRBD2 (6 bases). CDR1 and CDR2 from the germline V gene are SGDLS and YYNGEE. This CDR3 comprises 16 residues. Deletions cut 0 bases from V and 1 base from J, with 13 bases between. The CDR3 protein is CASSVAVARGQETQYF. As DNA, the CDR3 is TGTGCCAGCAGCGTAGCCGTAGCGCGGGGCCAAGAGACCCAGTACTTC. Together with reference TRBV9 and TRBJ2-5, the CDR3 gives the full variable domain: DSGVTQTPKHLITATGQRVTLRCSPRSGDLSVYWYQQSLDQGLQFLIQYYNGEERAKGNILERFSAQQFPDLHSELNLSSLELGDSALYFCASSVAVARGQETQYFGPGTRLLVL.

CDR3 DNA: TGTGCTAGTGGTTTTAGGGCGTGGGGGCAGGACACCGGGGAGCTGTTTTTT. This sequence encodes CASGFRAWGQDTGELFF. The chain carries TRBV12-5 and TRBJ2-2, with a possible D match to TRBD1 (6 bases). This CDR3 is 17 amino acids long. Germline V gene sequence: CDR1 LGHNT, CDR2 FRNRAP. Trimming pared 3 bases from V and 3 bases from J, leaving 17 bases between. Filled out from reference TRBV12-5 and TRBJ2-2, the complete variable domain reads DARVTQTPRHKVTEMGQEVTMRCQPILGHNTVFWYRQTMMQGLELLAYFRNRAPLDDSGMPKDRFSAEMPDATLATLKIQPSEPRDSAVYFCASGFRAWGQDTGELFFGEGSRLTVL.

On this clone: At the DNA level, this CDR3 is encoded by other sequences in the same sample as well. The V call is TRBV25-1, the J call TRBJ2-1, with a weak D call TRBD1 (5 bases). The CDR3 is 13 amino acids. Trimming cost V 2 bases and J 8 bases, with 10 bases left between them. The V gene's germline CDR1 is MGHDK and CDR2 SYGVNS. The CDR3 DNA is TGTGCCAGCAGTGAAGGGCAGGGCCATGAGCAGTTCTTC. Protein product: CASSEGQGHEQFF.

The CDR3: CASSLTPNYNSPLHF. The CDR3 DNA sequence: TGTGCCAGCAGTTTAACCCCTAACTATAATTCACCCCTCCACTTT. This chain links TRBV27 with TRBJ1-6, with D uncertain. The CDR3 is 15 amino acids. Germline V gene lookup returns CDR1 MNHEY and CDR2 SMNVEV (reference sequence). V lost 2 bases and J lost 3, with 8 bases in between.